This T cell receptor beta chain was identified during a study of PD-L1 blockade in urothelial cancer. Study-level findings and limits: A pretreatment blood TCR clonality that fell below the median predicted better progression-free and overall survival.

Germline lookup yields CDR1 WSHSY and CDR2 SAAADI. Trimming took off 4 bases at V and 3 bases at J, with 10 bases between the two ends. This CDR3 comprises 14 residues. Remarks on this clone: No antigen is known for it.

Time point indicated: peripheral blood 6 weeks after treatment start. Pretreatment and on-treatment samples were taken, numbering 1 to 8 per patient. Profiling relied on immunoSEQ multiplex PCR, and the TCRdb table lists in-frame clones only, not all of them. The sample records around 100,000 clones, under 95% being singletons. Sequenced here: PBMCs, sampled around atezolizumab (anti-PD-L1) treatment. This TCR came from a man in his fifties or sixties with urothelial cancer. The chain combines TRBV10-2 with TRBJ1-5, with D unresolved. CDR3 sequence: CASSGSSYNQPQHF. CDR3 DNA sequence: TGCGCCAGCAGTGGTTCGAGTTACAATCAGCCCCAGCATTTT.